This T cell receptor (beta chain) was captured by sequencing in a study of blood T cell repertoires in COVID-19. Study-wide background: T cells, B-cell-depleted T cells, or PBMCs provided the cDNA or gDNA that served as material.

Trimming left V 0 bases short and J 4 bases short, with 15 bases between. Germline V gene sequence: CDR1 SGHTA, CDR2 FQGTGA. This CDR3 is 16 amino acids long. Original processing methods: Nucleated cell number was recorded as an estimate derived from reference gene primer amplification. TCRdb's copy holds only in-frame clones and misses some; the assay was immunoSEQ multiplex PCR. V and J calls and clone size are as listed in that table; D and trimming were resolved from the DNA. Of approximately 170,000 clones listed, about 85% were seen once; the top ten hold around 7%. The sequence was obtained from a man older than 75 with COVID-19, enrolled during active disease. The chain is built from TRBV7-3 and TRBJ1-2; tentative D call: TRBD1 (6 bases). Sequencing was performed on peripheral blood. Here the CDR3 reads CASSLTLRGFGYGYTF. Here the CDR3 DNA reads TGTGCCAGCAGCTTAACGCTGAGGGGGTTCGGCTATGGCTACACCTTC.